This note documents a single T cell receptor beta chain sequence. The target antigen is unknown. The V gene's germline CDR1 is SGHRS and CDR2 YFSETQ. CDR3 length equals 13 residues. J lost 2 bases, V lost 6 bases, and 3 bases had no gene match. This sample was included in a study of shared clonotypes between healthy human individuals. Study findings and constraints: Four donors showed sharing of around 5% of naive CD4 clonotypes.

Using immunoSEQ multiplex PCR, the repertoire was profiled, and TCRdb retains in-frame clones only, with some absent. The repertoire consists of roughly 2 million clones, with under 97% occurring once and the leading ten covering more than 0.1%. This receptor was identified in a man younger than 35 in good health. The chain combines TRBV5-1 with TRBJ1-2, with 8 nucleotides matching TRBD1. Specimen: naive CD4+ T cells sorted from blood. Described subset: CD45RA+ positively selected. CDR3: CASNTGGNYGYTF. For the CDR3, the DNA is TGCGCCAGCAACACAGGGGGAAACTATGGCTACACCTTC.